This TCR beta chain was captured by sequencing in a study of cytomegalovirus exposure and HLA in healthy donors. General study results and limits: Further analysis, carried out later, found HLA-associated TCR beta chains more clonally expanded than equally common other chains. In a later analysis, several top co-occurrence clusters appeared linked to parvovirus B19, influenza, CMV and Epstein-Barr virus. A prior analysis recorded that most TCR beta V segments were productive about 90% or about 30% of the time.

It was with 60 Vbeta and 13 Jbeta primers that the PCR ran. Assay: immunoSEQ multiplex PCR; the TCRdb copy retains only in-frame clones and omits some. The sample gives over 75,000 clones, less than 9.5% of which show up once; 5% to 5.5% is in the top ten. This clone was detected a few times. Its antigen is still unknown. Donors were nominally healthy when sampled, though unrecorded immune exposures were likely. This CDR3 comprises 13 residues. Looked up from germline, CDR1 is LNHDA and CDR2 is SQIVND (reference sequence). Deletions cut 3 bases from V and 8 bases from J, with 10 bases between. V gene TRBV19 combines with J gene TRBJ1-4, with D unclear. The sample was PBMCs. The receptor was isolated from a man in his fifties or sixties in good health and CMV-seropositive. Here the CDR3 DNA reads TGTGCCAGTAGTATGGATGGGAGGGAAAAACTGTTTTTT. It encodes CASSMDGREKLFF.